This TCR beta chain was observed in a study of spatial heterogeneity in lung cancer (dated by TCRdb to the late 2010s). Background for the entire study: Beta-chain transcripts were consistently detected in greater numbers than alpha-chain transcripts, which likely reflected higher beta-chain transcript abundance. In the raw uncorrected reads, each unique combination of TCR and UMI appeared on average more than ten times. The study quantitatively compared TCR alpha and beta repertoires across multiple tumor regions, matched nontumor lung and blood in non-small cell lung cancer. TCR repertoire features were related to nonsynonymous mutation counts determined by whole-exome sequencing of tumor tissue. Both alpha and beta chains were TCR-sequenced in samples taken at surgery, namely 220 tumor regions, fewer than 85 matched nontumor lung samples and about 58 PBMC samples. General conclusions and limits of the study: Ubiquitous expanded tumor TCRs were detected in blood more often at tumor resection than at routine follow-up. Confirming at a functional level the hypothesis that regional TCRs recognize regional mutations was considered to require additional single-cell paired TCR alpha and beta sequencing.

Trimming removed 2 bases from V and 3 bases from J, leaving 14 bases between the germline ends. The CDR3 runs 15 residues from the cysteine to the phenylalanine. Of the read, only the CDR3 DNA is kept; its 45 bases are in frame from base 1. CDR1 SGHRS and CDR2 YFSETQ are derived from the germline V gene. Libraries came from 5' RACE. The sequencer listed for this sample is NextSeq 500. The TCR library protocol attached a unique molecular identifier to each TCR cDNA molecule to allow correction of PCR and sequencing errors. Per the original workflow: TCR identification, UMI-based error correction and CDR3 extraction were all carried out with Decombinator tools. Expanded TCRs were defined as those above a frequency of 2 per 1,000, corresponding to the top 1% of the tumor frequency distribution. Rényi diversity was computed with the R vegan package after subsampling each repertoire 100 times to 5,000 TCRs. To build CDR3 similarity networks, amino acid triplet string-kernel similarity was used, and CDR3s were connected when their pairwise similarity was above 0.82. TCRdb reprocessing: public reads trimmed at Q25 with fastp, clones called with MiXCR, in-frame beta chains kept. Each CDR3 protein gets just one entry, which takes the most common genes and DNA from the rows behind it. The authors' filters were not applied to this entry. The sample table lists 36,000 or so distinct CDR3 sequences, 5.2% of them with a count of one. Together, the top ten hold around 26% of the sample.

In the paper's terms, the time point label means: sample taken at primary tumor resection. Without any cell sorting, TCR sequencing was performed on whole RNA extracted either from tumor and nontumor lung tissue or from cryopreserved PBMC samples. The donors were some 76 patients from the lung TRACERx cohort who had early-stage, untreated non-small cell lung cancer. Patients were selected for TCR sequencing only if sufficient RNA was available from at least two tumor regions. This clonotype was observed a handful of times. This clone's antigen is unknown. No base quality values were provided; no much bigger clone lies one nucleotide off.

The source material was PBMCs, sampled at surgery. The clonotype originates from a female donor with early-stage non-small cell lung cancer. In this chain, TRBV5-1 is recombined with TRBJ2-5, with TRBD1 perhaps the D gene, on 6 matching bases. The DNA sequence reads TGCGCCAGCAGCTTCATTACAGGGACGGAAGAGACCCAGTACTTC. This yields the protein CASSFITGTEETQYF.